Given below is one T cell receptor (beta chain) in context. Its antigen remains unidentified. TCRdb's copy holds only in-frame clones and misses some; the assay was immunoSEQ multiplex PCR. This sample has 55,000 to 80,000 clones, with 88% found just once. Each patient experienced a relapse that followed autologous stem cell transplantation, and brentuximab vedotin exposure varied. CDR1 LGHNA and CDR2 YSLEER come from the germline V gene. The CDR3 runs 16 residues. The ends were cut back, 0 bases at V and 5 bases at J, with 17 bases in the middle. This sample was included in a study of PD-1 blockade in classical Hodgkin lymphoma. Across the study: Patients were infused with nivolumab 3 mg/kg every 2 weeks.

Study outcomes and limitations: A reduction in baseline TCR diversity was reportedly seen in newly diagnosed patients relative to healthy donors. Nivolumab initiated under 1 year post-ASCT led to patient exclusion. Only CD4+ TCR diversity, not CD8+, had risen significantly by C4D1.

The starting material was peripheral blood mononuclear cells (PBMCs), obtained at baseline. The source of this sequence is a human donor with classical Hodgkin lymphoma. The chain combines TRBV4-3 with TRBJ2-7; perhaps D is TRBD1 or TRBD2 (5 bases each). This CDR3 is CASSQEWRRDLDEQYF. Written as DNA, the CDR3 is TGCGCCAGCAGCCAAGAATGGCGCAGGGACCTCGACGAGCAGTACTTC.